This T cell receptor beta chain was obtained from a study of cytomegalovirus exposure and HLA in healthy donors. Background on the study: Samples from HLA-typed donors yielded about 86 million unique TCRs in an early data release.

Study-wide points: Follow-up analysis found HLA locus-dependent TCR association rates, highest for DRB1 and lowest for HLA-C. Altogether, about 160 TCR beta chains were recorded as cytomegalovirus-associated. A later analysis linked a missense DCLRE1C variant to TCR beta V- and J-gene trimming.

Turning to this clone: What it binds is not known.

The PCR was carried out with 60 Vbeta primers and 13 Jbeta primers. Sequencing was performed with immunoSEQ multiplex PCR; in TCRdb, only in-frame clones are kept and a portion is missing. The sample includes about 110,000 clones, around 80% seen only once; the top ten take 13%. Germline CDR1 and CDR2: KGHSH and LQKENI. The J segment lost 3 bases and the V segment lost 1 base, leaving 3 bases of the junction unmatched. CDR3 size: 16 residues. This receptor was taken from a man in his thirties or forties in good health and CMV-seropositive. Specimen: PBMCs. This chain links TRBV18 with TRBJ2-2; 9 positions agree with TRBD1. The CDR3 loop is CASSPRWTGDTGELFF. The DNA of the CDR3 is TGTGCCAGCTCACCACGATGGACAGGGGACACCGGGGAGCTGTTTTTT. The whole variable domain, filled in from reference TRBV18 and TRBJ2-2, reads NAGVMQNPRHLVRRRGQEARLRCSPMKGHSHVYWYRQLPEEGLKFMVYLQKENIIDESGMPKERFSAEFPKEGPSILRIQQVVRGDSAAYFCASSPRWTGDTGELFFGEGSRLTVL.